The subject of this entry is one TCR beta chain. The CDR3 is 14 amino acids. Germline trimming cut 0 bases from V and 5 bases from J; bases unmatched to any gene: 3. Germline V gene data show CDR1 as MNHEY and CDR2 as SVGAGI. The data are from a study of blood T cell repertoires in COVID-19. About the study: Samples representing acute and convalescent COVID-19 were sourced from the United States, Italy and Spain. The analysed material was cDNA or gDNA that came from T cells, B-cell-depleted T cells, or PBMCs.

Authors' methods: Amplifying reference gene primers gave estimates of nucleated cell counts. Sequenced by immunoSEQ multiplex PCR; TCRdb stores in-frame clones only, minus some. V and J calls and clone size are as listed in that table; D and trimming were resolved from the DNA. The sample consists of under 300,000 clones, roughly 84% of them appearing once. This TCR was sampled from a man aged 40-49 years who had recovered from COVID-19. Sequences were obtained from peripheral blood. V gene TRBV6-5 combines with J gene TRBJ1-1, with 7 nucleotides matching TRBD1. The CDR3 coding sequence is TGTGCCAGCAGTTACTCGCGACAGGGAACTGAAGCTTTCTTT. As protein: CASSYSRQGTEAFF.